This is a list of T cell receptor beta chains from one sample in a study of blood T cell repertoires in COVID-19. Assay: immunoSEQ multiplex PCR; the TCRdb copy retains only in-frame clones and omits some. The data contain approximately 250,000 clones, about 91% of them seen just once; the ten biggest clones take up roughly 1.2%. The sequenced material came from PBMCs or T cells enriched from blood (not recorded which). These receptors all come from a woman between 40 and 55 years old with acute COVID-19. Each CDR3 is given with its conserved first and last residue.

V gene	CDR3 protein
TRBV30	CAWSVSAGTEAFF
TRBV29-1	CSVGTEAYGYTF
TRBV18	CASSDMYEQYF
TRBV9	CASSQTAGRGGNEQFF
TRBV9	CASSVGQGPYEQYF
TRBV11-3	CASSLVGQAPRDTQYF
TRBV28	CASSLDRENGYTF
TRBV21-1	CASSASGTASVYGYTF
TRBV29-1	CSAGRGSTEAFF
TRBV29-1	CSGGEDEQFF